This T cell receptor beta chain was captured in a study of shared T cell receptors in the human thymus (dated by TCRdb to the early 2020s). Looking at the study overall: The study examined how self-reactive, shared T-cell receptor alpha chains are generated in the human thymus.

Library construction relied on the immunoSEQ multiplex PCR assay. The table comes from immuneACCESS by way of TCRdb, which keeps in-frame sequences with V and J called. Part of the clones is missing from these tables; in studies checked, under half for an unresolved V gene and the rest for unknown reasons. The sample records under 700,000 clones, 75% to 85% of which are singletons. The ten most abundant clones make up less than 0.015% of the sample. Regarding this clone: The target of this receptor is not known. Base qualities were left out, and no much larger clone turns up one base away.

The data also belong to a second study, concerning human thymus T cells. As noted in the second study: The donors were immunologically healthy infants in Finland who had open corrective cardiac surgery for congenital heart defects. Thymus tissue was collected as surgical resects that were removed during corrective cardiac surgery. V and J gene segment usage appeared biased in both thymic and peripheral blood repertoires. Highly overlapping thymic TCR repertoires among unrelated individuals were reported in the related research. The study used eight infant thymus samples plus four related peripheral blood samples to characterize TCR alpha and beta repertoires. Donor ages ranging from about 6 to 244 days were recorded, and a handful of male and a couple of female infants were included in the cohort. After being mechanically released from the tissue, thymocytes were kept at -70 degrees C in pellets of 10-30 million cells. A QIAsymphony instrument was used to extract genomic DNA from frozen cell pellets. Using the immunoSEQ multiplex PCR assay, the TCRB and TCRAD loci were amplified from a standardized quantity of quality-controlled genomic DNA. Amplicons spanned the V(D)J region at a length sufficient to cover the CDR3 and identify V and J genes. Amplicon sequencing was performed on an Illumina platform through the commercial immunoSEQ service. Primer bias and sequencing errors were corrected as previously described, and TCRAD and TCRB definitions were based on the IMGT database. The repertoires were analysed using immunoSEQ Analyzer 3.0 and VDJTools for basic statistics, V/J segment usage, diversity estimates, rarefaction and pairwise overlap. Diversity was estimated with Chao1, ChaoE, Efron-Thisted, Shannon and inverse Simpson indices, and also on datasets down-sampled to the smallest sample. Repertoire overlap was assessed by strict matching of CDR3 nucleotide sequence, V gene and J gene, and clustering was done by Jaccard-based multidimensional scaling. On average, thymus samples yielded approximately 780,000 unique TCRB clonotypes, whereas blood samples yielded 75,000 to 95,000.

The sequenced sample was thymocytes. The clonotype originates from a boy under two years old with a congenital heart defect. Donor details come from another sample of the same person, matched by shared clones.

At the DNA level, the sequence is TGTGCCAGCAGTTCGGAGGGTAAGGGGAATGGCTACACCTTC. Its coded protein is CASSSEGKGNGYTF. Here the chain combines TRBV27 and TRBJ1-2; TRBD1 is a possible D gene, resting on 5 matching bases. Sequences MNHEY (CDR1) and SMNVEV (CDR2) are obtained from the germline V gene (reference sequence). V loses 4 bases, J loses 6 bases, and the germline ends lie 15 bases apart. From the cysteine up to the phenylalanine, the CDR3 has a length of 14 residues. The DNA shown is the 42-base CDR3, in frame from base 1.